The present T cell receptor (beta chain) was sequenced within a study of T-cell memory formation after mild COVID-19. This clonotype occurred a few times. The antigen is undetermined. Study findings and constraints: CD4+ contracting clones were mainly CM and EM; CD8+ ones, EMRA.

TCRdb fed the 5' RACE reads into MiXCR, producing one record per CDR3 protein. Of around 150,000 distinct CDR3 sequences in the sample, around a tenth are singletons; the top ten hold approximately 3.8%. The CDR3 covers 18 residues. With 6 bases removed from V and 0 bases from J, the gap between germline ends came to 21 bases. Per germline, CDR1 MNHEY and CDR2 SVGEGT. The TCR comes from a man aged 18 to 29 who had mild COVID-19 (a few samples of this study predate the infection). Cell type and time point are not known. This sequence joins TRBV6-2 or TRBV6-3 and TRBJ2-4; D not resolved. The sample comprised PBMCs or a T cell subset sorted from them (not recorded which). The CDR3 protein is CASREVEGLGVAKNIQYF. CDR3 in DNA: TGTGCCAGCAGAGAAGTCGAAGGGCTGGGTGTAGCCAAAAACATTCAGTACTTC.